Below, 26 T cell receptor beta chains from the same sample are listed, as sequenced in a study of control samples from healthy donors and cancer patients. Profiling relied on immunoSEQ multiplex PCR, and the TCRdb table lists in-frame clones only, not all of them. The sample consists of over 150,000 clones, about 94% of them appearing once. Sequenced input: blood. Receptors originate from a man aged 35-49 years in good health.

V is TRBV15 and J is TRBJ1-1, with D possibly TRBD1 on 6 matching bases. Trimming cost V 8 bases and J 4 bases, with 14 bases left between them. The CDR3 is 13 amino acids. CDR1 is LNHNV, CDR2 YYDKDF, per germline (reference sequence). The CDR3: CATRDTGRTEAFF. For the CDR3, the DNA is TGTGCCACCCGGGACACGGGGCGCACTGAAGCTTTCTTT.

The V gene is TRBV9, the J gene TRBJ1-1; TRBD1 matches at 7 bases. Looked up from germline, CDR1 is SGDLS and CDR2 is YYNGEE. The J segment lost 1 base and the V segment lost 0 bases, leaving 3 bases of the junction unmatched. This CDR3 is built from 15 residues. This CDR3 reads CASSVVNRGNTEAFF. The CDR3 DNA follows: TGTGCCAGCAGCGTAGTCAACAGGGGGAACACTGAAGCTTTCTTT.

This clone was seen only once. The V and J genes are TRBV6-5 and TRBJ1-2; 9 bases align to TRBD1. J gave up 6 bases and V 6 bases, and 8 bases lay outside the gene matches. This CDR3 spans 14 amino acids. From germline, CDR1 is MNHEY and CDR2 SVGAGI. Written as DNA, the CDR3 is TGTGCCAGCAGGGACACGGGACAGGGCAATGGCTACACCTTC. The encoded protein is CASRDTGQGNGYTF.

This clone was recorded once. The chain recombines TRBV25-1 with TRBJ1-2; D not resolved. In germline, CDR1 is MGHDK, CDR2 SYGVNS. The CDR3 length is 13 residues. V lost 4 bases and J 4 bases, leaving 10 bases between the germline ends. The CDR3: CASSAPGIYGYTF. Written as DNA, the CDR3 is TGTGCCAGCAGTGCTCCGGGCATCTATGGCTACACCTTC.

The chain joins TRBV7-2 to TRBJ2-1; D might be TRBD2 (5 bases). CDR3 length: 14 residues. V was cut by 5 bases and J by 6 bases, with 14 bases left in between. The germline V gene encodes CDR1 SGHTA and CDR2 FQGNSA. CDR3 DNA sequence: TGTGCCAGCAGCCCCCGAGGGCAGCCCAATGAGCAGTTCTTC. It codes for CASSPRGQPNEQFF.

The V and J genes are TRBV7-6 and TRBJ1-6, with 9 bases that match TRBD1. CDR1 and CDR2 (germline): SGHVS, FNYEAQ. CDR3 length: 16 amino acids. Trimming at V came to 6 bases and at J to 7 bases, leaving 10 bases not matched to a gene. The CDR3 DNA reads TGTGCCAGCAGTCAGACAGGGGGAAGGACCAATTCACCCCTCCACTTT. Encoded protein: CASSQTGGRTNSPLHF.

V usage is TRBV28 and J usage is TRBJ1-3; D gene uncertain. The length of the CDR3 is 15 residues. Germline V gives CDR1 MDHEN, CDR2 SYDVKM. V was trimmed by 3 bases and J by 0 bases, leaving 9 bases between them. CDR3 DNA sequence: TGTGCCAGCAGTTTTGTGAGCCACTCTGGAAACACCATATATTTT. Translation: CASSFVSHSGNTIYF.

The chain couples TRBV9 to TRBJ2-3, with 9 bases lining up with TRBD1. V was pared by 1 base and J by 4 bases, with 10 bases of the junction left unmatched. The CDR3 runs to 17 residues. Germline lookup yields CDR1 SGDLS and CDR2 YYNGEE. The CDR3 DNA is TGTGCCAGCAGCGTAACTCTCCCGGGACAGGGCTCAGATACGCAGTATTTT. This translates into CASSVTLPGQGSDTQYF.

The CDR3 protein is CATSDGDRVEGQPQHF. CDR3 DNA: TGTGCCACCAGTGATGGGGACAGGGTGGAAGGTCAGCCCCAGCATTTT. V gene TRBV24-1 combines with J gene TRBJ1-5; 9 bases match TRBD1. V gave up 3 bases and J gave up 6 bases; unmatched junction bases: 8. Germline V lookup: CDR1 KGHDR, CDR2 SFDVKD. This CDR3 spans 16 amino acids.

On this clone: Different DNA sequences within this sample yield the same CDR3. The J gene is TRBJ1-5, the V gene TRBV28; D is unresolved. Germline V gene lookup returns CDR1 MDHEN and CDR2 SYDVKM. V gave up 5 bases and J gave up 0 bases, with 8 bases separating them. The CDR3 runs 14 residues. This CDR3 reads CASSPTYSNQPQHF. For the CDR3, the DNA is TGTGCCAGCAGTCCGACCTATAGCAATCAGCCCCAGCATTTT. Full variable domain (missing parts from reference TRBV28 and TRBJ1-5): DVKVTQSSRYLVKRTGEKVFLECVQDMDHENMFWYRQDPGLGLRLIYFSYDVKMKEKGDIPEGYSVSREKKERFSLILESASTNQTSMYLCASSPTYSNQPQHFGDGTRLSIL.

V usage is TRBV7-7 and J usage is TRBJ2-7; 12 bases are shared with TRBD2. This CDR3 has 16 amino acids. Germline V gene lookup returns CDR1 SSHAT and CDR2 FNYEAQ (reference sequence). V shed 4 bases and J 1 base; nucleotides not matched to a gene: 5. The CDR3 is CASSSRLAGESYEQYF. CDR3 nucleotide sequence: TGTGCCAGCAGCTCCCGACTAGCGGGGGAATCCTACGAGCAGTACTTC.

The chain combines TRBV25-1 with TRBJ1-2; D may be TRBD1 (6 bases). The CDR3 contains 15 residues. Germline loops: CDR1 MGHDK, CDR2 SYGVNS. Trimming stripped 1 base from V and 1 base from J, with 10 bases between. This CDR3 is CASSESGVFNYGYTF. In DNA, the CDR3 is TGTGCCAGCAGTGAATCAGGGGTCTTTAACTATGGCTACACCTTC.

The gene calls are TRBV28 and TRBJ1-5, with D possibly matching TRBD1 (6 bases). CDR3 length equals 15 residues. The V end was cut by 6 bases, the J end by 4 bases, with 16 bases between. Looked up from germline, CDR1 is MDHEN and CDR2 is SYDVKM. CDR3 DNA sequence: TGTGCCAGCAGCCCCATACAGGGAGATAATCAGCCCCAGCATTTT. Its protein product is CASSPIQGDNQPQHF.

The rearrangement joins TRBV6-6 to TRBJ1-2, with 7 bases lining up with TRBD1. CDR1 MNHNY and CDR2 SVGAGI come from the germline V gene (reference sequence). This CDR3 is 15 amino acids long. J was trimmed by 3 bases and V by 6 bases; bases with no gene match: 10. This CDR3 reads CASSYIRQGDYGYTF. In DNA, the CDR3 is TGTGCCAGCAGCTATATCCGACAGGGCGACTATGGCTACACCTTC.

The chain employs TRBV27 and TRBJ1-6; TRBD1 matches at 7 bases. This CDR3 contains 15 residues. Trimming at V came to 3 bases and at J to 9 bases, leaving 8 bases not matched to a gene. The germline V gene has CDR1 MNHEY and CDR2 SMNVEV (reference sequence). The CDR3, as DNA: TGTGCCAGCAGTTTCGGTAGCAGGGGGGCTTCACCCCTCCACTTT. Its protein product is CASSFGSRGASPLHF.

CDR3 in DNA: TGTGCCAGCAGCTTAGCGGTTAAGTCAGAACACACCTTC. The encoded protein is CASSLAVKSEHTF. V is TRBV7-2 and J is TRBJ1-2; no reliable D call. Trimming cost V 0 bases and J 12 bases, with 14 bases left between them. From germline, CDR1 is SGHTA and CDR2 FQGNSA. CDR3 length: 13 residues.

This chain uses TRBV27 with TRBJ2-3; D tentatively fits TRBD1 or TRBD2 (7 bases each). The V end lost 6 bases, the J end lost 3 bases, and 25 bases lay between the germline ends. The germline V gene has CDR1 MNHEY and CDR2 SMNVEV (reference sequence). This CDR3 has 18 amino acids. The CDR3 reads CASRPGQRAGKGTDTQYF. CDR3 DNA: TGTGCCAGCAGACCGGGACAGCGAGCGGGGAAGGGAACAGATACGCAGTATTTT.

The chain combines TRBV19 with TRBJ2-2; 7 nucleotides agree with TRBD2. In germline, CDR1 is LNHDA, CDR2 SQIVND (reference sequence). The CDR3 sequence is 14 residues long. J gave up 4 bases and V 6 bases, and 5 bases lay outside the gene matches. Written as DNA, the CDR3 is TGTGCCAGTAGCCCATGGGGGGGCACCGGGGAGCTGTTTTTT. It codes for CASSPWGGTGELFF.

For the CDR3, the DNA is TGTGCCAGCAGTTCAGACACGGCCAAAAACATTCAGTACTTC. Protein sequence: CASSSDTAKNIQYF. The chain is built from TRBV6-6 and TRBJ2-4; D remains unclear. The CDR3 runs 14 residues. Between the trimmed V and J ends, which lost 4 bases and 1 base, there was a span of 8 bases. The germline CDR1 and CDR2 sequences are MNHNY and SVGAGI (reference sequence).

This clone was counted a single time. The rearrangement links TRBV24-1 to TRBJ2-2; no reliable D call. The CDR3 length is 16 residues. CDR1 and CDR2 from the germline V gene are KGHDR and SFDVKD. Trimming pared 4 bases from V and 1 base from J, leaving 12 bases between. The CDR3 nucleotides read TGTGCCACCAGTGACCACCCAGTGAGGAACACCGGGGAGCTGTTTTTT. It yields the protein CATSDHPVRNTGELFF.

V usage is TRBV4-1 and J usage is TRBJ1-4; TRBD1 aligns across 10 bases. Germline assignment: CDR1 MGHRA and CDR2 YSYEKL. V dropped 2 bases and J dropped 5; count of bases not matched to a gene: 5. CDR3 length equals 16 residues. The CDR3 reads CASSQMPGQGNEKLFF. In DNA, the CDR3 is TGCGCCAGCAGCCAAATGCCGGGACAGGGGAATGAAAAACTGTTTTTT.

This clone was picked up one time. This chain links TRBV19 with TRBJ1-4, with D possibly matching TRBD1 (5 bases). Trimming stripped 3 bases from V and 7 bases from J, with 12 bases between. The CDR3 runs to 14 residues. Germline CDR1 is LNHDA and CDR2 is SQIVND (reference sequence). The CDR3 region has the DNA TGTGCCAGTAGTATGGGGGGACGGATTGAAAAACTGTTTTTT. Protein sequence: CASSMGGRIEKLFF.

The genes are TRBV2 and TRBJ1-1, with a weak D call TRBD1 (6 bases). The length of the CDR3 is 14 residues. Germline CDR1 is SNHLY and CDR2 is FYNNEI. The V gene lost 6 bases and the J gene lost 5 bases, with 16 bases spanning the gap. The CDR3 coding sequence is TGTGCCAGCAGCCGGGGCGTTCAGGGGACTGAAGCTTTCTTT. This gives the protein CASSRGVQGTEAFF.

The chain links TRBV25-1 to TRBJ2-1; 9 nucleotides match TRBD1. Germline V gives CDR1 MGHDK, CDR2 SYGVNS. The CDR3 totals 14 residues. V shed 4 bases, J shed 4 bases, and the junction held 2 bases outside the gene matches. The CDR3 DNA reads as TGTGCCAGCAGTGTGACAGGGGGGTACAATGAGCAGTTCTTC. Amino acid sequence: CASSVTGGYNEQFF.

CDR3 in amino acids: CASSLSGGHYGYTF. In DNA form, the CDR3 reads TGTGCCAGCAGCTTGTCCGGGGGCCACTATGGCTACACCTTC. V usage is TRBV5-4 and J usage is TRBJ1-2, with D possibly being TRBD1 (6 bases). V dropped 1 base and J dropped 3 bases, with 10 bases sitting between them. The CDR3 sequence is 14 residues long. The germline V gene has CDR1 SGHNT and CDR2 YYREEE (reference sequence).

The CDR3 DNA is TGTGCCAGCAGCTTAGAGGCTAGCGGGCCCGGGGAGCTGTTTTTT. Translated, it gives CASSLEASGPGELFF. The gene calls are TRBV7-2 and TRBJ2-2; 8 nucleotides agree with TRBD2. Germline values: CDR1 SGHTA, CDR2 FQGNSA. CDR3 length: 15 residues. Trimming at V came to 1 base and at J to 6 bases, leaving 4 bases not matched to a gene.